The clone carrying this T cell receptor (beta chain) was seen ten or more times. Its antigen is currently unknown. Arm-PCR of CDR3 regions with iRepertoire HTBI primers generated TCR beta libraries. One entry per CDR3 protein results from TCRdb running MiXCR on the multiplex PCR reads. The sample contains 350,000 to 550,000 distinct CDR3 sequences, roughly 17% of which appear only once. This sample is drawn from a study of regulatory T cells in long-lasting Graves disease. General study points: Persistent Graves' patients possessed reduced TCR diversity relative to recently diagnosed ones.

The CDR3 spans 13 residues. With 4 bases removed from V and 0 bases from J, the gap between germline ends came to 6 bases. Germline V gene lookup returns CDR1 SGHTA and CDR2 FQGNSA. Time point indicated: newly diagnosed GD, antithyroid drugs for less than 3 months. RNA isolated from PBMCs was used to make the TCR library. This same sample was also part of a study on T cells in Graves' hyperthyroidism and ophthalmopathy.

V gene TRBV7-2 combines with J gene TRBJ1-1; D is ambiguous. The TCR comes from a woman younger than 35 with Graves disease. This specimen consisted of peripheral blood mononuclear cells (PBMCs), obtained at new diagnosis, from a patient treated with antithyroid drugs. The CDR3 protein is CASSSMMNTEAFF. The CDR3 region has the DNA TGTGCCAGCAGCTCCATGATGAACACTGAAGCTTTCTTT.